In its sample, the clone carrying this T cell receptor (beta chain) was seen many times. The germline CDR1 and CDR2 sequences are ENHRY and SYGVKD. This CDR3 contains 14 residues. Deletions cut 7 bases from V and 0 bases from J, with 10 bases between. This sample was included in a study of T cells in Graves' hyperthyroidism and ophthalmopathy. TCR beta CDR3 sequences were amplified from RNA transcripts. The HTBI set primed first-round TCR CDR3 RT-PCR. TCRdb re-called the multiplex PCR reads through MiXCR, storing one row per CDR3 protein. The sample holds roughly 710,000 distinct CDR3 sequences, over 35% seen once.

The sample was blood. This receptor was obtained from a middle-aged woman with Graves' hyperthyroidism. The chain links TRBV10-3 to TRBJ1-5, with unresolved D. CDR3 bases: TGTGCCATCAAAGACATGTATAGCAATCAGCCCCAGCATTTT. This codes for CAIKDMYSNQPQHF.